The T cell receptor (beta chain) described here comes from a study of shared clonotypes between healthy human individuals. Methods used by the authors: Sequence data from immunoSEQ were junction-only and lacked quality scores; consequently, filtering differed. The method was immunoSEQ multiplex PCR; TCRdb's version includes in-frame clones alone and lacks a portion of them. V and J calls and clone size follow that table, whereas D and trimming were derived from the DNA. The data hold roughly 2.1 million clones, with 85% to 95% observed a single time. Trimming shortened V by 6 bases and J by 7 bases, and 7 bases separated the two germline ends. CDR1 is MNHEY, CDR2 SMNVEV, per germline (reference sequence). This CDR3 has 11 residues. CD8 cells classed as naive were CD45RO-negative and positively selected for CCR7, excluding terminally differentiated effector memory CD45RA+ cells. For this clone: The antigen remains undetermined.

General study findings and limits: Despite large depth, rarefaction showed incomplete sorted-subset sequencing.

This chain connects TRBV27 to TRBJ2-1; D gene ambiguous. The source of this sequence is a man younger than 35 in good health. Some clones in this sample may be carry-over from other donors' samples. Source material: naive CD8+ T cells from PBMCs. CDR3 loop: CASRVENEQFF. CDR3 sequence (DNA): TGTGCCAGCAGAGTGGAGAATGAGCAGTTCTTC.